This T cell receptor (beta chain) is drawn from a study of cytomegalovirus exposure and HLA in healthy donors. Study at large: An earlier analysis found 100 million or so unique TCR beta sequences from about 190 million T cells.

For this clone: Antigen specificity is unknown.

The primer mix had 60 Vbeta and 13 Jbeta primers. Profiling relied on immunoSEQ multiplex PCR, and the TCRdb table lists in-frame clones only, not all of them. The data hold roughly 110,000 clones, with over 60% observed a single time. The CDR3 is 15 amino acids. The V end lost 7 bases, the J end lost 6 bases, and 19 bases lay between the germline ends. Germline CDR1 is MNHEY and CDR2 is SMNVEV (reference sequence). Donors were nominally healthy when sampled, though unrecorded immune exposures were likely. Overall study findings and caveats: The study listed under 200 cytomegalovirus-associated TCR beta chains.

The rearrangement joins TRBV27 to TRBJ1-5; D is perhaps TRBD1 (5 bases). This TCR derives from a male donor in good health and CMV-seronegative. Sequencing input: PBMCs. CDR3 amino acids: CASKRTPGGGQPQHF. CDR3 nucleotide sequence: TGTGCCAGCAAACGGACGCCGGGGGGAGGTCAGCCCCAGCATTTT.